This T cell receptor beta chain was identified during a study of T cell responses to AZD1222 COVID-19 vaccine. Whole-study results and caveats: CD4 TCRs associated with vaccination spanned spike, dominating at 160-218 and 743-854. Most donors were white British, females outnumbered males, and clonal diversity was possibly underestimated.

Recipients boosted at about 4 weeks or about 12 weeks are pooled. CDR3 length: 17 residues. V lost 5 bases, J lost 2 bases, and 16 bases lay in between. CDR1 is LNHDA and CDR2 is SQIVND in the germline V gene (reference sequence). Repertoires were generated with immunoSEQ multiplex PCR, while TCRdb's copy carries only in-frame clones and drops some. Of more than 80,000 clones detected, approximately 85% appear once; the ten largest clones hold roughly 3.1%. With respect to this clone: What it binds is not known.

The source was peripheral blood, collected 28 days after the second AZD1222 dose. V is TRBV19 and J is TRBJ2-6; no reliable D call. The sequence was obtained from an adult who received the AZD1222 COVID-19 vaccine. Here the CDR3 DNA reads TGTGCCAGTAGTCCCTGGGGTGGTGGGACTGGGGCCAACGTCCTGACTTTC. Protein: CASSPWGGGTGANVLTF.